This is a list of T cell receptor beta chains from one sample in a study of cytomegalovirus exposure and HLA in healthy donors. The protocol was immunoSEQ multiplex PCR, while the TCRdb copy is restricted to in-frame clones and leaves out a portion. The table includes about 83,000 clones, around 76% detected once. The sample comprised PBMCs. The receptors shown here come from a man aged 18 to 29 in good health and CMV-seropositive. The CDR3 runs from the conserved cysteine through the conserved F or W. Fields, in order: J gene, V gene, clone size, CDR3 protein. Clone size is shown for a subset of rows, as once, few, many or a class of expanded clone.

J: TRBJ2-3; V: TRBV28; size: -; CDR3: CATGTSGRGTDTQYF
J: TRBJ2-2; V: TRBV20-1; size: -; CDR3: CSARGGEELFF
J: TRBJ1-5; V: TRBV5-1; size: -; CDR3: CASSLEGGGQPQHF
J: TRBJ2-3; V: TRBV7-3; size: -; CDR3: CASSISGSLDTQYF
J: TRBJ1-3; V: TRBV11-2; size: -; CDR3: CASSGRRDSGNTIYF
J: TRBJ1-1; V: TRBV5-6; size: -; CDR3: CASSPGAGHTEAFF
J: TRBJ2-7; V: TRBV29-1; size: -; CDR3: CSVLVPSAYEQYF
J: TRBJ1-4; V: TRBV29-1; size: -; CDR3: CSVEDQGDRALFF
J: TRBJ1-3; V: TRBV6-6; size: few; CDR3: CASRDTGGRGNTIYF
J: TRBJ2-6; V: TRBV5-1; size: -; CDR3: CASSPAGANVLTF
J: TRBJ1-5; V: TRBV13; size: -; CDR3: CASSQRSGPQHF
J: TRBJ2-7; V: TRBV29-1; size: -; CDR3: CSVGRGLAQFYEQYF
J: TRBJ2-1; V: TRBV10-3; size: -; CDR3: CAISRDSYYNEQFF
J: TRBJ2-1; V: TRBV9; size: -; CDR3: CASSVDSSGRVNEQFF
J: TRBJ2-2; V: TRBV7-2; size: -; CDR3: CASSTGVFGELFF
J: TRBJ2-3; V: TRBV29-1; size: -; CDR3: CSVVPYSSSTDTQYF
J: TRBJ2-4; V: TRBV4-2; size: -; CDR3: CASSQVLGVGKNIQYF
J: TRBJ2-7; V: TRBV5-4; size: -; CDR3: CASSSPSASGSLEQYF
J: TRBJ1-1; V: TRBV4-1; size: -; CDR3: CASSQGQGAGTEAFF
J: TRBJ2-7; V: TRBV5-1; size: -; CDR3: CASSLLQGLEQYF
J: TRBJ1-1; V: TRBV28; size: -; CDR3: CASSLRGAGAFF
J: TRBJ2-7; V: TRBV9; size: -; CDR3: CASSPRPGTYEQYF
J: TRBJ2-7; V: TRBV6-4; size: -; CDR3: CASSELAGEGYEQYF
J: TRBJ1-4; V: TRBV11-2; size: once; CDR3: CASSLKNPGTEVF
J: TRBJ2-7; V: TRBV10-2; size: once; CDR3: CASLAASGTGSEQYF
J: TRBJ2-5; V: TRBV5-1; size: -; CDR3: CASSLGGASEVKTQYF
J: TRBJ2-7; V: TRBV5-1; size: -; CDR3: CASSFGLAYEQYF
J: TRBJ1-5; V: TRBV7-8; size: once; CDR3: CASSPVSLKPGQPTGQPQHF
J: TRBJ2-1; V: TRBV5-6; size: few; CDR3: CASSFIGSWVEQFF
J: TRBJ1-5; V: TRBV4-1; size: -; CDR3: CASSQDWGRGGNQPQHF
J: TRBJ2-1; V: TRBV2; size: -; CDR3: CASSGGRELSYNEQFF
J: TRBJ2-3; V: TRBV29-1; size: -; CDR3: CSVGTSSTDTQYF
J: TRBJ2-7; V: TRBV5-4; size: -; CDR3: CASSLNANNANEQYF
J: TRBJ2-7; V: TRBV27; size: -; CDR3: CASSFGVGEQYF
J: TRBJ1-3; V: TRBV7-9; size: -; CDR3: CASSPPTRNTIYF
J: TRBJ1-5; V: TRBV7-9; size: -; CDR3: CASSSETQPQHF
J: TRBJ2-7; V: TRBV28; size: -; CDR3: CASSFSGGMTYEQYF
J: TRBJ2-1; V: TRBV6-4; size: few; CDR3: CASSDSNLAGGSEQFF
J: TRBJ2-2; V: TRBV29-1; size: -; CDR3: CSVVMGPRRELFF
J: TRBJ1-1; V: TRBV7-8; size: -; CDR3: CASSSRQGLGPYFMNTEAFF
J: TRBJ2-7; V: TRBV21-1; size: -; CDR3: CASSKPPGQAAPYEQYF
J: TRBJ1-2; V: TRBV28; size: -; CDR3: CASSVIGTTYGYTF
J: TRBJ2-7; V: TRBV25-1; size: few; CDR3: CASSGTGGYEQYF
J: TRBJ1-1; V: TRBV7-3; size: -; CDR3: CASSLYVNTEAFF
J: TRBJ1-2; V: TRBV5-4; size: -; CDR3: CASSPDRADGYTF
J: TRBJ2-7; V: TRBV29-1; size: -; CDR3: CSVGALRSYEQYF
J: TRBJ1-5; V: TRBV9; size: -; CDR3: CASSPQGLRNQPQHF
J: TRBJ2-7; V: TRBV11-2; size: -; CDR3: CASSTRRRGGSSYEQYF
J: TRBJ1-2; V: TRBV7-6; size: -; CDR3: CASSLGGGQIYGYTF
J: TRBJ2-7; V: TRBV19; size: -; CDR3: CASSIGLSQYF
J: TRBJ2-3; V: TRBV29-1; size: -; CDR3: CSVLAGSTDTQYF
J: TRBJ2-7; V: TRBV11-1; size: -; CDR3: CASSLGDRVNEQYF
J: TRBJ1-2; V: TRBV5-1; size: -; CDR3: CASSLTTGPYGYTF
J: TRBJ1-5; V: TRBV6-1; size: few; CDR3: CASKTGRGQPQHF
J: TRBJ1-1; V: TRBV4-1; size: -; CDR3: CASSQGTSRTEAFF
J: TRBJ2-7; V: TRBV6-1; size: -; CDR3: CASSKQGTAYEQYF
J: TRBJ2-2; V: TRBV5-4; size: few; CDR3: CASSQVGRNTGELFF